Below are 17 T cell receptor beta chains sequenced from a single sample in a study of blood T cells in healthy people across ages. The second PCR ran roughly 7 to 11 cycles with a sample-barcoded 5' primer and J-beta primers. TCRdb processed the 5' RACE reads anew with MiXCR; each CDR3 protein has one entry. The sample carries roughly 1,700,000 distinct CDR3 sequences, roughly 27% recorded once. The specimen was blood. These receptors were collected from a woman in her 30s in good health.

This clonotype was recorded a few times. This chain links TRBV20-1 with TRBJ2-7; D might be TRBD2 (7 bases). CDR3 size: 13 residues. The germline V gene has CDR1 DFQATT and CDR2 SNEGSKA (reference sequence). CDR3: CAGGLRSSYEQYF. The CDR3 bases are TGCGCCGGGGGGCTCAGGAGCTCCTACGAGCAGTACTTC.

V and J are TRBV20-1 and TRBJ1-1; D call uncertain. CDR1 is DFQATT, CDR2 SNEGSKA, per germline (reference sequence). V lost 5 bases, J lost 1 base, and 8 bases lay in between. The CDR3 is made up of 12 amino acids. The CDR3 DNA reads as TGCAGTGCTCGCCCCGGGAACACTGAAGCTTTCTTT. This codes for CSARPGNTEAFF.

The chain carries TRBV9 and TRBJ2-3; 8 nucleotides agree with TRBD2. The V and J ends lost 3 bases and 4 bases, in that order; junction bases with no gene match: 7. The CDR3 is 15 amino acids. In germline, CDR1 is SGDLS, CDR2 YYNGEE. CDR3: CASSALAGPPDTQYF. The CDR3 DNA follows: TGTGCCAGCAGCGCCTTAGCGGGGCCCCCAGATACGCAGTATTTT.

This clonotype was found a few times. This rearrangement joins TRBV6-2 or TRBV6-3 to TRBJ2-3; D is undetermined. The length of the CDR3 is 11 residues. The V and J ends lost 2 bases and 8 bases respectively, with 5 bases between them. Germline-derived CDR1 and CDR2 are MNHEY and SVGEGT. This CDR3 is CASSYPATQYF. CDR3 DNA sequence: TGTGCCAGCAGTTACCCCGCTACGCAGTATTTT.

There are a few counts of this clonotype. V and J are TRBV6-2 or TRBV6-3 and TRBJ2-3, with TRBD2 identical over 8 bases. CDR3 length: 16 residues. From germline, CDR1 is MNHEY and CDR2 SVGEGT. V lost 2 bases, J lost 3 bases, and 7 bases stayed unmatched. The CDR3 DNA reads as TGTGCCAGCAGTTACCTTGCAGCGGGAGTTACAGATACGCAGTATTTT. As protein: CASSYLAAGVTDTQYF.

This clonotype was counted only a few times. The rearrangement links TRBV29-1 to TRBJ2-3; 7 positions match TRBD1. The CDR3 sequence is 12 residues long. The V gene's germline CDR1 is SQVTM and CDR2 ANQGSEA. Trimming cost V 7 bases and J 6 bases; bases outside gene matches: 7. CDR3 sequence reads: CSAWDRQDTQYF. As DNA, the CDR3 is TGCAGCGCCTGGGACAGACAGGATACGCAGTATTTT.

This chain connects TRBV29-1 to TRBJ2-1, with D perhaps given as TRBD1 or TRBD2 (5 bases each). V lost 6 bases, J lost 10 bases, and 22 bases lay in between. Germline V lookup: CDR1 SQVTM, CDR2 ANQGSEA. This CDR3 has 14 residues. Here the CDR3 reads CSVAPRLSRDEQFF. The CDR3 DNA is TGCAGCGTCGCTCCTCGACTGAGTAGGGACGAGCAGTTCTTC.

This clonotype was found a few times. V is TRBV28 and J is TRBJ2-7, with TRBD2 matching over 7 bases. Germline CDR1 is MDHEN and CDR2 is SYDVKM. The CDR3 loop spans 13 amino acids. After removal of 8 bases from V and 3 bases from J, the junction contained 7 bases not matched to a gene. The CDR3 DNA reads TGTGCCAGCGGGGGGGGGGTCTACTACGAGCAGTACTTC. Its translation is CASGGGVYYEQYF.

Regarding this clonotype: A read error may explain this, as a much larger clone is one base away. The chain uses TRBV5-1 and TRBJ2-7; 8 positions match TRBD2. CDR3 length: 13 amino acids. Germline V gene sequence: CDR1 SGHRS, CDR2 YFSETQ. The CDR3 DNA is TGCGTCAGCAGCTTGGTAGCGGGAAACGAGCAGTACTTC. Protein: CVSSLVAGNEQYF. The full variable domain, rest sourced from reference TRBV5-1 and TRBJ2-7, is KAGVTQTPRYLIKTRGQQVTLSCSPISGHRSVSWYQQTPGQGLQFLFEYFSETQRNKGNFPGRFSGRQFSNSRSEMNVSTLELGDSALYLCVSSLVAGNEQYFGPGTRLTVT.

On this clonotype: This may arise from a read error, as a much more abundant clone is one base away. The chain recombines TRBV28 with TRBJ2-1; no clear D. Germline V gene data show CDR1 as MDHEN and CDR2 as SYDVKM. Trimming pared 3 bases from V and 6 bases from J, leaving 9 bases between. CDR3 size: 13 residues. In nucleotides, the CDR3 is TGTGCCAGCAGTTTGACGAGGTGCAATGAGCAGTTCTTC. It yields the protein CASSLTRCNEQFF.

The sample holds a few counts of this clonotype. DNA for the CDR3: TGTGCCAGCAGTAAGGTGGTTATCCAAGAGACCCAGTACTTC. Amino acids: CASSKVVIQETQYF. This chain joins TRBV7-2 and TRBJ2-5; D unresolved. This CDR3 spans 14 amino acids. V was pared by 6 bases and J by 1 base, with 12 bases between. Per germline, CDR1 SGHTA and CDR2 FQGNSA.

This sequence joins TRBV9 and TRBJ1-2, with D possibly being TRBD1 (5 bases). The CDR3 is 14 amino acids. The germline V gene has CDR1 SGDLS and CDR2 YYNGEE. V shed 4 bases and J shed 5 bases, with 15 bases lying between them. The CDR3 reads CASSPLGLLYGYTF. The CDR3 nucleotides read TGTGCCAGCAGCCCTTTGGGGCTTTTATATGGCTACACCTTC.

Turning to this clonotype: Just one base apart from a much larger clone, this may be a read error. The rearrangement uses TRBV9 and TRBJ1-6, with D uncertain. The CDR3 contains 12 residues. Germline assignment: CDR1 SGDLS and CDR2 YYNGEE. This CDR3 is CASGDYNSSLHF. Written as DNA, the CDR3 is TGTGCCAGCGGGGATTATAATTCATCCCTCCACTTT.

This clonotype was counted many times. V and J are TRBV9 and TRBJ2-5; TRBD2 aligns across 8 bases. This CDR3 comprises 15 residues. The V gene's germline CDR1 is SGDLS and CDR2 YYNGEE. Losses at the gene ends were 3 bases for V and 6 bases for J; bases not matched to a gene: 10. CDR3 nucleotide sequence: TGTGCCAGCAGCGCGACTGGACTAGCAGGACAGACCCAGTACTTC. Its protein is CASSATGLAGQTQYF.

This chain joins TRBV3-1 and TRBJ2-1; 7 bases line up with TRBD2. The trim removed 6 bases at V and 6 bases at J, leaving 14 bases unmatched. The CDR3 is made up of 16 amino acids. The germline V gene encodes CDR1 LGHDT and CDR2 YNNKEL (reference sequence). The CDR3 bases are TGTGCCAGCAGGCATAGGATAGCGGGTCGGTCCAATGAGCAGTTCTTC. It yields the protein CASRHRIAGRSNEQFF.

This chain connects TRBV3-1 to TRBJ2-5, with a weak D call TRBD2 (5 bases). CDR1 and CDR2 (germline): LGHDT, YNNKEL (reference sequence). The CDR3 totals 15 residues. V lost 5 bases and J 5 bases, leaving 18 bases between the germline ends. CDR3 DNA sequence: TGTGCCAGCAGCGAGTCGGACCCGGAGGTGGAGACCCAGTACTTC. This codes for CASSESDPEVETQYF.

The chain uses TRBV5-1 and TRBJ2-1; 14 bases fit TRBD2. Germline V CDR1 and CDR2: SGHRS, YFSETQ. The CDR3 covers 15 residues. V lost 4 bases to trimming and J lost 7 bases; unmatched junction nucleotides: 4. The CDR3 coding sequence is TGCGCCAGCAGCGAGGGGACTAGCGGGAGTAATGAGCAGTTCTTC. It encodes CASSEGTSGSNEQFF.